Below, one TCR beta chain is given with its context. Its antigen remains unidentified. The data belong to a study of CD8+CD57+ T cells in acquired aplastic anemia. Study in general: The sorted CD4+ and CD8+ cells yielded an average about 3.3 ug of DNA. Study observations and caveats: Between patients and controls, some 31 CD8+ CDR3 sequences were found in common.

The sequenced patients had an expansion of CD8+CD57+ cells seen by flow cytometry. The patients, all of them, had severe acquired aplastic anemia. Genomic DNA provided the template from which TCR beta VDJ and CDR3 profiles were obtained. TCRdb analysed the reads with MiXCR anew, one entry per CDR3 protein. This table holds about 180,000 distinct CDR3 sequences, roughly 50% found once. Sequenced material: sorted CD4+, CD8+, or CD8+CD57+ T cells (not recorded which) from PBMCs. The clonotype was recovered from a human donor with aplastic anemia.

CDR3 DNA sequence: TGTGCCAGCAGTGTCTGGGGACTGAACACTGAAGCTTTCTTT. The encoded protein is CASSVWGLNTEAFF. The V call is TRBV2, the J call TRBJ1-1; the D gene is possibly TRBD1 (5 bases). This CDR3 has 14 residues. From germline, CDR1 is SNHLY and CDR2 FYNNEI. The V end was cut by 4 bases, the J end by 0 bases, with 9 bases between.